The clone carrying this T cell receptor beta chain was seen repeatedly, ten times or more. What it recognizes is unknown. This record belongs to a study of Graves' ophthalmopathy and Graves' hyperthyroidism. Findings and limits, study-wide: From stable hyperthyroidism, ophthalmopathy was separated by a 13-signature model with around 90% sensitivity and roughly 84% specificity. In predicting ophthalmopathy progression, the model reached about 71% sensitivity and roughly 75% specificity.

The authors amplified TCR beta CDR3 regions, and they did so from RNA transcripts for repertoire sequencing. An initial RT-PCR round employing HTBI primers preceded a second-round multiplex PCR. In TCRdb, the multiplex PCR reads were re-called with MiXCR into one record per CDR3 protein. The sample records approximately 410,000 distinct CDR3 sequences, 15% being singletons. Germline assignment: CDR1 MGHRA and CDR2 YSYEKL. V gave up 1 base and J gave up 5 bases, with 12 bases separating them. The CDR3 loop spans 15 amino acids. Other autoimmune diseases, uncontrolled infections, pregnancy or lactation ruled patients out of participation.

This receptor was taken from a woman aged 18-35 years with stable Graves' hyperthyroidism. Sequenced material: peripheral blood. The chain is built from TRBV4-1 and TRBJ2-4, with D tentatively TRBD2 (6 bases). The DNA for the CDR3 is TGCGCCAGCAGCCAAGGACTAGTCGGGCAAAACATTCAGTACTTC. It codes for CASSQGLVGQNIQYF.